Below, 18 T cell receptor beta chains from the same sample are listed, as sequenced in a study of cytomegalovirus exposure and HLA in healthy donors. The PCR used 60 Vbeta and 13 Jbeta primers. Assay used: immunoSEQ multiplex PCR; TCRdb lists only in-frame clones, some missing. The sample carries 55,000 to 70,000 clones, roughly 74% recorded once. Material: PBMCs. The receptors shown here come from an older woman in good health and CMV-seropositive.

J is TRBJ2-6 and V is TRBV6-5; D unresolved. From germline, CDR1 is MNHEY and CDR2 SVGAGI. V was trimmed by 7 bases and J by 0 bases, leaving 7 bases between them. This CDR3 spans 14 amino acids. CDR3 sequence reads: CASKTGSGANVLTF. In DNA form, the CDR3 reads TGTGCCAGCAAGACTGGCTCTGGGGCCAACGTCCTGACTTTC.

V gene TRBV2 combines with J gene TRBJ1-1; 7 bases are a match to TRBD1. The CDR3 runs 14 residues. The germline V gene has CDR1 SNHLY and CDR2 FYNNEI. Losses at the gene ends were 6 bases for V and 0 bases for J; bases not matched to a gene: 4. CDR3 nucleotide sequence: TGTGCCAGCAGGATAGACAGGGTGAACACTGAAGCTTTCTTT. Residues: CASRIDRVNTEAFF.

The chain uses TRBV5-6 and TRBJ1-2; D unresolved. Germline V gene data show CDR1 as SGHDT and CDR2 as YYEEEE. The V gene lost 0 bases and the J gene lost 4 bases, with 10 bases spanning the gap. The CDR3 runs 14 residues. In nucleotides, the CDR3 is TGTGCCAGCAGCTTGGCGGGATCGATCTATGGCTACACCTTC. As protein: CASSLAGSIYGYTF.

The V and J genes are TRBV7-8 and TRBJ1-4; TRBD1 matches 8 bases. The germline V gene has CDR1 SGHVS and CDR2 FQNEAQ. The CDR3 length is 15 residues. V gave up 1 base and J gave up 5 bases; unmatched junction bases: 3. CDR3 sequence: CASSLGGQENEKLFF. The CDR3 DNA reads TGTGCCAGCAGCTTAGGGGGACAGGAGAATGAAAAACTGTTTTTT. Based on the CDR3 plus reference TRBV7-8 and TRBJ1-4, the full variable domain is GAGVSQSPRYKVAKRGQDVALRCDPISGHVSLFWYQQALGQGPEFLTYFQNEAQLDKSGLPSDRFFAERPEGSVSTLKIQRTQQEDSAVYLCASSLGGQENEKLFFGSGTQLSVL.

The chain combines TRBV11-2 with TRBJ2-1; D unclear. From germline, CDR1 is SGHAT and CDR2 FQNNGV. The V and J ends lost 1 base and 0 bases respectively, with 4 bases between them. The CDR3 sequence is 14 residues long. The CDR3, as DNA: TGTGCCAGCAGCTTAGCGGGCTCCTACAATGAGCAGTTCTTC. Translated: CASSLAGSYNEQFF.

The chain recombines TRBV7-6 with TRBJ1-2; D gene unclear. This CDR3 contains 14 residues. The V end was cut by 0 bases, the J end by 0 bases, with 5 bases between. Germline V gene data show CDR1 as SGHVS and CDR2 as FNYEAQ. CDR3 nucleotide sequence: TGTGCCAGCAGCTTAGCAGGAGCTAACTATGGCTACACCTTC. Amino acids: CASSLAGANYGYTF.

In its sample, this clone was seen a few times. The chain uses TRBV2 and TRBJ1-5; TRBD1 agrees at 8 bases. The CDR3 totals 15 residues. Losses at the gene ends were 3 bases for V and 7 bases for J; bases not matched to a gene: 8. CDR1 and CDR2 (germline): SNHLY, FYNNEI. In nucleotides, the CDR3 is TGTGCCAGCAGTGACCTGAGGCAGGGGGCCCAGCCCCAGCATTTT. It is translated as CASSDLRQGAQPQHF.

In its sample, this clone was seen a few times. The rearrangement links TRBV6-1 to TRBJ1-4; TRBD1 aligns across 7 bases. Germline CDR1 is MNHNS and CDR2 is SASEGT. The CDR3 runs to 14 residues. J gave up 1 base and V 5 bases, and 1 base lay outside the gene matches. This CDR3 reads CASSWDRTNEKLFF. The CDR3 nucleotides are TGTGCCAGCAGTTGGGACAGAACTAATGAAAAACTGTTTTTT.

This clone was detected only once. The rearrangement links TRBV5-4 to TRBJ1-3, with TRBD1 identical over 8 bases. V lost 1 base, J lost 10 bases, and 13 bases stayed unmatched. This CDR3 has 16 amino acids. Germline lookup yields CDR1 SGHNT and CDR2 YYREEE (reference sequence). The CDR3 reads CASSLNVGQGKNTIYF. The CDR3 coding sequence is TGTGCCAGCAGCTTGAACGTAGGACAGGGCAAGAATACCATATATTTT.

This clone was counted only a few times. The chain uses TRBV10-3 and TRBJ1-1, with no clear D. CDR1 ENHRY and CDR2 SYGVKD come from the germline V gene. The germline V and J ends were trimmed by 8 bases and 1 base, with 11 bases remaining between them. CDR3 length: 13 residues. In DNA, the CDR3 is TGTGCCATCTTAGAGAGGGAGAACACTGAAGCTTTCTTT. It codes for CAILERENTEAFF.

CDR3 bases: TGTGCCAGCAGGTTGGGCCCCGTGGAAAACACCATATATTTT. Its protein product is CASRLGPVENTIYF. The chain combines TRBV6-5 with TRBJ1-3; D gene uncertain. CDR1 MNHEY and CDR2 SVGAGI come from the germline V gene. The CDR3 is 14 amino acids. V lost 6 bases and J lost 6, with 15 bases in between.

This clone is a singleton in its sample. The V and J genes are TRBV10-3 and TRBJ1-4; D may be TRBD1 (5 bases). Trimming took off 0 bases at V and 8 bases at J, with 10 bases between the two ends. The CDR3 spans 14 residues. The germline CDR1 and CDR2 sequences are ENHRY and SYGVKD. The DNA of the CDR3 is TGTGCCATCAGTGAGTCGACCAAGGGGGAAAAACTGTTTTTT. It codes for CAISESTKGEKLFF.

This chain links TRBV29-1 with TRBJ2-4; 10 bases fit TRBD1. The CDR3 contains 14 residues. The germline gives CDR1 SQVTM, CDR2 ANQGSEA. V trimming: 6 bases; J trimming: 7 bases; junction bases outside the gene matches: 9. The CDR3 loop is CSVRGQGSHNIQYF. Written as DNA, the CDR3 is TGCAGCGTCCGGGGACAGGGGTCCCACAACATTCAGTACTTC.

This clone was seen more than once but under ten times. The gene calls are TRBV5-1 and TRBJ1-4, with 9 bases fitting TRBD1. Germline CDR1 reads SGHRS; CDR2 reads YFSETQ. Trimming cost V 7 bases and J 8 bases; bases outside gene matches: 9. CDR3 length: 14 residues. CDR3 sequence reads: CASSTGTGREKLFF. The CDR3 nucleotides are TGCGCCAGCTCCACCGGGACAGGGAGGGAAAAACTGTTTTTT.

The rearrangement joins TRBV10-3 to TRBJ1-1, with D possibly matching TRBD1 (5 bases). Germline-derived CDR1 and CDR2 are ENHRY and SYGVKD. Trimming took 5 bases from V and 1 from J, leaving 11 bases between them. This CDR3 has 14 residues. CDR3 region: CAISMHGGNTEAFF. The DNA of the CDR3 is TGTGCCATCAGTATGCACGGGGGGAACACTGAAGCTTTCTTT.

This chain connects TRBV5-1 to TRBJ1-1; no clear D gene. This CDR3 has 13 residues. CDR1 SGHRS and CDR2 YFSETQ come from the germline V gene. Trimming removed 6 bases at V and 4 bases at J, with 13 bases between. The CDR3 DNA reads as TGCGCCAGCACCTCCGGGGAGAGCACTGAAGCTTTCTTT. Translated: CASTSGESTEAFF.

This chain links TRBV5-1 with TRBJ2-3; 10 bases align to TRBD2. CDR1 is SGHRS, CDR2 YFSETQ, per germline. J gave up 5 bases and V 4 bases, and 4 bases lay outside the gene matches. The CDR3 has 14 residues. For the CDR3, the DNA is TGCGCCAGCAGCCCGAGGACTAGCGGAGATACGCAGTATTTT. The encoded protein is CASSPRTSGDTQYF.

In its sample, this clone was seen once. The J gene is TRBJ2-5, the V gene TRBV5-6; no firm D call. The J call may be incorrect, as the DNA end agrees better with TRBJ2-7. The germline V gene has CDR1 SGHDT and CDR2 YYEEEE. This CDR3 is built from 12 residues. CDR3 protein: CASTFASYEQYF. The CDR3 DNA follows: TGTGCCAGCACCTTCGCCTCCTACGAGCAGTACTTC.